A few counts support the clone carrying this T cell receptor beta chain. Original methodology: Reference gene primer amplification yielded estimated nucleated cell counts. Using immunoSEQ multiplex PCR, the repertoire was profiled, and TCRdb retains in-frame clones only, with some absent. The V and J calls and clone size come from that table; D and trimming were worked out from the DNA. Of under 150,000 clones listed, 90% are singletons. These data are taken from a study of blood T cell repertoires in COVID-19. At the level of the study: There were acute and convalescent COVID-19 samples, and they came from the United States, Italy and Spain. PBMCs, B-cell-depleted T cells, or T cells provided the cDNA or gDNA that made up the material.

Trimming took off 3 bases at V and 0 bases at J, with 12 bases between the two ends. This CDR3 has 16 amino acids. CDR1 PRHDT and CDR2 FYEKMQ come from the germline V gene (reference sequence). The sequenced material came from peripheral blood. This receptor was identified in a human donor with active COVID-19. The donor label of this sample is uncertain. The genes are TRBV13 and TRBJ2-1, with a possible D match to TRBD2 (5 bases). This chain's CDR3 is CASSFSTGFSYNEQFF. The CDR3 DNA reads as TGTGCCAGCAGCTTTAGTACGGGGTTCTCCTACAATGAGCAGTTCTTC.